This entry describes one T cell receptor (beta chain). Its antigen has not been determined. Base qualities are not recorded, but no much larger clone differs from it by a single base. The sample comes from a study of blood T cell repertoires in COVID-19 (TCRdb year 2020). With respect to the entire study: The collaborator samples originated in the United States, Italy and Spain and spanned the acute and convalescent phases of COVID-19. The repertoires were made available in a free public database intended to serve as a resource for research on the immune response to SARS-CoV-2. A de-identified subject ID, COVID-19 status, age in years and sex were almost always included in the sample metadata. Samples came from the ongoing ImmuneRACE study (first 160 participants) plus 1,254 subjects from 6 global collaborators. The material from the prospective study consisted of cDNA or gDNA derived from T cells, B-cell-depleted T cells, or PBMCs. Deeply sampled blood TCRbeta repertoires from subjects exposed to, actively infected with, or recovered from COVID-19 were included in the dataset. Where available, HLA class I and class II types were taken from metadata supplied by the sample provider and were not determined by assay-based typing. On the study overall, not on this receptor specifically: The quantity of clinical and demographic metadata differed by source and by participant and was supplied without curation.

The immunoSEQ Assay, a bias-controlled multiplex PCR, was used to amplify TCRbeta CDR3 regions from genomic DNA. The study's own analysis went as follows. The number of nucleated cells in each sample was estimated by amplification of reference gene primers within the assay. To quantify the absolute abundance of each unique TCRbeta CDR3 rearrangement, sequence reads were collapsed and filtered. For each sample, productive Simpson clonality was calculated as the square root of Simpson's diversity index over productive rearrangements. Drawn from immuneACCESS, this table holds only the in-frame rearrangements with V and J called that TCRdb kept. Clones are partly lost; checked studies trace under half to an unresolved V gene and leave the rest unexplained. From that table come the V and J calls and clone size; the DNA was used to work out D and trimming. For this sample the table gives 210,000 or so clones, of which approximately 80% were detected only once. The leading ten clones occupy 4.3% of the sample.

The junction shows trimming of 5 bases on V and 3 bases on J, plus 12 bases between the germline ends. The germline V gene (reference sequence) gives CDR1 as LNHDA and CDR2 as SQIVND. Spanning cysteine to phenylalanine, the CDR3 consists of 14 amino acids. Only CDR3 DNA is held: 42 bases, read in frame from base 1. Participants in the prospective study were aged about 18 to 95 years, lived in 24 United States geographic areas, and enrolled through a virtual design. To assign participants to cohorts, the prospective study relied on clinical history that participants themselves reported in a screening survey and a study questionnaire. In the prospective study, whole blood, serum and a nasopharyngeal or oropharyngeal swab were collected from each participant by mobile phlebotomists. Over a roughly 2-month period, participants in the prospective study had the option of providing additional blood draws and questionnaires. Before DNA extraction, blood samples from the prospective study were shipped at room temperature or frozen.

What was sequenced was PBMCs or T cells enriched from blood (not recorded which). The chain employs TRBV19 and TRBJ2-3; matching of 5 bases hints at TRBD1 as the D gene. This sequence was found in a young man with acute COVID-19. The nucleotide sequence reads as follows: TGTGCCAGTAGTCAGGGATTAGGAACAGATACGCAGTATTTT. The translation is CASSQGLGTDTQYF.